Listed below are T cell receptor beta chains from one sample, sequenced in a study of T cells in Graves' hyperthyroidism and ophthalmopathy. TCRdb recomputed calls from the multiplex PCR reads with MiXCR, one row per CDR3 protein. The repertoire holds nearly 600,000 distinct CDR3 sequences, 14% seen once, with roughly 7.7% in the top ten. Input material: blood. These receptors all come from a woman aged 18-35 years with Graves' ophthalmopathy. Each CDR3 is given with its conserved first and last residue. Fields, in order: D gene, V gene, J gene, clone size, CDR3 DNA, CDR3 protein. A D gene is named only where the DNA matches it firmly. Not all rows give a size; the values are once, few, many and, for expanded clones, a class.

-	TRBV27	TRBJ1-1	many	TGTGCCAGCGCAATTCGAGCCTTCAGGGCTGGGAACACTGAAGCTTTCTTT	CASAIRAFRAGNTEAFF
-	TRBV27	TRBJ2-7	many	TGTGCCAGCACCCTCAGGGGATATGGCTCCTACGAGCAGTACTTC	CASTLRGYGSYEQYF
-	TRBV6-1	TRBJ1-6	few	TGTGCCACCTCCGCAGGGAACGGATCACCCCTCCACTTT	CATSAGNGSPLHF
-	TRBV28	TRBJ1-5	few	TGTGCCAGCAGTATAAACAGGGTGGGAAATCAGCCCCAGCATTTT	CASSINRVGNQPQHF
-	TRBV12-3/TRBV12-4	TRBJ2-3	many	TGTGCCAGCAATACCTCGTCTTGGGGTACGCAGTATTTT	CASNTSSWGTQYF
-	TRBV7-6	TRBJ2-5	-	TGTGCCAGCAGCTTCGAATTCCAAGAGACCCAGTACTTC	CASSFEFQETQYF
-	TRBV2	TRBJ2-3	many	TGTGCCAGCAGTGAATGGACTCCGGGGGATACGCAGTATTTT	CASSEWTPGDTQYF
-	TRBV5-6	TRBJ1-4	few	TGTGCCAGCAGCTTGATCGGGGGCGGGGAAAAACTGTTTTTT	CASSLIGGGEKLFF
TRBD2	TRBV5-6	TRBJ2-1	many	TGTGCCAGCAGCCTAGCGGGAGGGAATAGGGATGAGCAGTTCTTC	CASSLAGGNRDEQFF
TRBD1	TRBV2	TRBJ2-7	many	TGTGCCAGCAGGGAGGGGACAGGGACCTACGAGCAGTACTTC	CASREGTGTYEQYF
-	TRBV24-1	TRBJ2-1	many	TGTGCCACCATGGGGGCCCTATTCGACAATGAGCAGTTCTTC	CATMGALFDNEQFF
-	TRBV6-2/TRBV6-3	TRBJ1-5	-	TGTGCCAGCGGCCTTAGACAGGCAGACTTCAATCAGCCCCAGCATTTT	CASGLRQADFNQPQHF
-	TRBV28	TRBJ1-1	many	TGTGCCAGCAGAGTGGGGGGTGATAGTCCTGAAGCTTTCTTT	CASRVGGDSPEAFF
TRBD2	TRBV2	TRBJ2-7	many	TGTGCCAGGATGGGGTCGGGGAAGATAGCGGGAGTTTTCTCCTACGAGCAGTACTTC	CARMGSGKIAGVFSYEQYF
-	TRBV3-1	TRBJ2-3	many	TGTGCCAGCAGCCAAGACCCCGGACCGGATACGCAGTATTTT	CASSQDPGPDTQYF
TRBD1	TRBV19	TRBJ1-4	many	TGTGCCAGTAGTATCCGGGACAGGATCCAGTCTAATGAAAAACTGTTTTTT	CASSIRDRIQSNEKLFF
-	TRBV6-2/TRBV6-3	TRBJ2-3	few	TGTGCCAGCAGTACAAGAATCGGGGCGGCAGATACGCAGTATTTT	CASSTRIGAADTQYF
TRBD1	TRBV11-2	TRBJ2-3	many	TGTGCCAGCAGCTCGACAGGGGGCAATATAGATACGCAGTATTTT	CASSSTGGNIDTQYF
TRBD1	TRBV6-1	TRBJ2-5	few	TGTGCCAGCAGTGGCACCGGGACAGGGTTACAAGAGACCCAGTACTTC	CASSGTGTGLQETQYF
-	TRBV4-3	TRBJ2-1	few	TGCGCCAGCAGCCAAGAAGTTGCGGGACATAGTGAGCAGTTCTTC	CASSQEVAGHSEQFF
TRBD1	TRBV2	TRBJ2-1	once	TGTGCCAGTGCCGGGACAGGGATCAAGAGCTCCTACAATGAGCAGTTCTTC	CASAGTGIKSSYNEQFF
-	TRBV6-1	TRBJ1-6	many	TGTGCCAGCAGTCCAAGGGGTATTCGGGATAATTCACCCCTCCACTTT	CASSPRGIRDNSPLHF